Sequencing of this T cell receptor (beta chain) was carried out in a study of CD8 T cells in ankylosing spondylitis. This CDR3 is 14 amino acids long. Deletions cut 6 bases from V and 7 bases from J, with 13 bases between. Germline V gives CDR1 ENHRY, CDR2 SYGVKD. This clonotype was counted a few times. Via MiXCR, TCRdb re-called the 5' RACE reads, giving one row per CDR3 protein. The data show about 250,000 distinct CDR3 sequences, approximately 30% seen once. The source is a male donor with ankylosing spondylitis or in good health (not recorded which). This chain joins TRBV10-3 and TRBJ1-6, with a weak D call TRBD1 (6 bases). What was sequenced was blood, either unsorted or a sorted T cell fraction (not recorded which). The CDR3 nucleotides read TGTGCCATCAGCCAAGGGGGGGCCAATTCACCCCTCCACTTT. Translated, it gives CAISQGGANSPLHF.